Listed here are 5 T cell receptor beta chains from one sample, sequenced in a study of sequential checkpoint blockade in melanoma. The treatment here: randomized to nivolumab then ipilimumab (arm A) or the reverse (arm B). Data came from immunoSEQ multiplex PCR; TCRdb stores just in-frame clones and leaves some out. The sample holds several thousand clones; less than 25% are singletons and the top ten take less than 5%. Sample: tumor tissue (inferred from file names), taken from a patient given nivolumab and ipilimumab in sequence. The receptor source for this set is a human donor with melanoma.

In its sample, this clone ranks as medium-sized. The chain combines TRBV11-3 with TRBJ2-2; D is unclear. V gave up 3 bases and J gave up 5 bases, with 16 bases separating them. This CDR3 is built from 16 residues. Per germline, CDR1 SGHNT and CDR2 YENEEA. CDR3 protein: CASSFSPLERTGELFF. The CDR3 nucleotides read TGTGCCAGCAGCTTTAGCCCACTGGAAAGAACCGGGGAGCTGTTTTTT.

This clone was detected many times. The gene calls are TRBV11-3 and TRBJ2-5, with D possibly being TRBD2 (6 bases). Germline V gene lookup returns CDR1 SGHNT and CDR2 YENEEA. V shed 3 bases and J shed 6 bases, with 14 bases lying between them. CDR3 length: 14 amino acids. In nucleotides, the CDR3 is TGTGCCAGCAGCTTCGATTCCGGGAGAAAGACCCAGTACTTC. Protein sequence: CASSFDSGRKTQYF.

By its share, this clone is medium-sized. The chain joins TRBV11-3 to TRBJ1-1; D is undetermined. CDR3 length: 15 residues. From germline, CDR1 is SGHNT and CDR2 YENEEA. The germline V and J ends were trimmed by 4 bases and 2 bases, with 14 bases remaining between them. DNA of the CDR3: TGTGCCAGCAGCTACCAGCGGTTAACTAACACTGAAGCTTTCTTT. This gives the protein CASSYQRLTNTEAFF.

This clone came up a few times. This chain joins TRBV25-1 and TRBJ1-2, with a possible D match to TRBD1 (6 bases). Germline CDR1 and CDR2: MGHDK and SYGVNS. The germline V and J ends were trimmed by 6 bases and 8 bases, with 31 bases remaining between them. The CDR3 has 18 residues. CDR3 DNA sequence: TGTGCCAGCAGCAGTGTCCAGGTCCCGAGCTGGGGGCGACGGGGCTACACCTTC. Amino acid sequence: CASSSVQVPSWGRRGYTF.

This chain connects TRBV11-3 to TRBJ2-5, with TRBD2 identical over 7 bases. The ends lost 2 bases at V and 3 bases at J; junction bases unmatched: 15. This CDR3 comprises 18 residues. The V gene's germline CDR1 is SGHNT and CDR2 YENEEA. The CDR3 sequence: CASSLPPTWGGVEETQYF. The CDR3 nucleotides read TGTGCCAGCAGCTTACCTCCGACGTGGGGGGGAGTGGAAGAGACCCAGTACTTC.